One and the same sample provided the 17 T cell receptor beta chains below, sequenced in a study of T cell repertoires in cytomegalovirus infection. TCRdb passed the reads through MiXCR, listing each CDR3 protein once. The sample lists around 430,000 distinct CDR3 sequences; approximately 40% were seen once. For these receptors, no antigen is known. This specimen consisted of cultured PBMCs, obtained from culture after CMV antigen stimulation. The receptors come from a human donor in good health (CMV status not recorded). Some clones in this sample may be carry-over from other donors' samples.

This clonotype turned up a few times. CDR3 DNA sequence: TGTGCCATCAGTGTTAGTCCCCCCGTAGCGGACACTGAAGCTTTCTTT. It translates to CAISVSPPVADTEAFF. The chain recombines TRBV10-3 with TRBJ1-1; D not certain. Germline loops: CDR1 ENHRY, CDR2 SYGVKD. V gave up 4 bases and J gave up 3 bases, with 18 bases separating them. This CDR3 is 16 amino acids long.

The chain carries TRBV24-1 and TRBJ2-1; D ambiguous. The V end lost 5 bases, the J end lost 0 bases, and 19 bases lay between the germline ends. CDR3 length: 18 residues. CDR1 and CDR2 from the germline V gene are KGHDR and SFDVKD. As DNA, the CDR3 is TGTGCCACCAGTGTAAAAATATCCGGATACCACTCCTACAATGAGCAGTTCTTC. This encodes CATSVKISGYHSYNEQFF.

V and J are TRBV7-6 and TRBJ2-1; 14 nucleotides agree with TRBD2. The V and J ends lost 6 bases and 8 bases, in that order; junction bases with no gene match: 6. The germline CDR1 and CDR2 sequences are SGHVS and FNYEAQ. The length of the CDR3 is 15 residues. In DNA, the CDR3 is TGTGCCAGCAGTTCGAGACTAGCGGGGGGGTATGAGCAGTTCTTC. It encodes CASSSRLAGGYEQFF.

The genes are TRBV7-1 and TRBJ2-1; the D gene is possibly TRBD2 (6 bases). TRBV7-1 has ORF status, its function being uncertain. The CDR3 spans 14 residues. Deletions cut 5 bases from V and 9 bases from J, with 17 bases between. CDR3 DNA: TGTGCCAGCAGCCCCGGGAGAAGCGTGCCTGAGCAGTTCTTC. Its translation: CASSPGRSVPEQFF.

The genes are TRBV11-2 and TRBJ2-3; D call uncertain. CDR1 is SGHAT and CDR2 is FQNNGV in the germline V gene. Trimming took off 2 bases at V and 2 bases at J, with 5 bases between the two ends. This CDR3 has 13 amino acids. The CDR3 sequence is CASSLSPTDTQYF. CDR3 sequence (DNA): TGTGCCAGCAGCTTATCACCCACAGATACGCAGTATTTT.

The CDR3 loop reads CASSLAASGYEQYF. The CDR3 coding sequence is TGTGCCAGCAGCTTAGCTGCTAGCGGCTACGAGCAGTACTTC. J is TRBJ2-7 and V is TRBV7-9; 7 bases agree with TRBD2. The CDR3 consists of 14 residues. Germline V gene data show CDR1 as SEHNR and CDR2 as FQNEAQ (reference sequence). V was clipped by 0 bases and J by 3 bases; unmatched bases: 2.

The chain recombines TRBV15 with TRBJ1-1; the D gene is possibly TRBD1 (6 bases). Germline V gene sequence: CDR1 LNHNV, CDR2 YYDKDF (reference sequence). Trimming pared 0 bases from V and 9 bases from J, leaving 8 bases between. The CDR3 is 12 amino acids. The CDR3, as DNA: TGTGCCACCAGCAGAGATGGACAGAAAGCTTTCTTT. Translation gives CATSRDGQKAFF.

CDR3 nucleotide sequence: TGTGCCAGCAGTGGGGGACAGGATCAGCCCCAGCATTTT. Its protein is CASSGGQDQPQHF. The chain recombines TRBV6-6 with TRBJ1-5; 8 bases are a match to TRBD1. The V segment lost 5 bases and the J segment 5 bases; nucleotides outside the gene matches: 2. The CDR3 has 13 residues. Germline CDR1 MNHNY, CDR2 SVGAGI (reference sequence).

This clonotype has only a few counts. The chain employs TRBV7-8 and TRBJ2-7; tentatively, D is TRBD2 (5 bases). The CDR3 has 15 amino acids. The germline CDR1 and CDR2 sequences are SGHVS and FQNEAQ. V gave up 5 bases and J gave up 7 bases, with 21 bases separating them. In DNA form, the CDR3 reads TGTGCCAGCAGCCCTATCTCGTCCCTTGGGGAGGAGCAGTACTTC. Translated: CASSPISSLGEEQYF. The full variable domain, rest sourced from reference TRBV7-8 and TRBJ2-7, is GAGVSQSPRYKVAKRGQDVALRCDPISGHVSLFWYQQALGQGPEFLTYFQNEAQLDKSGLPSDRFFAERPEGSVSTLKIQRTQQEDSAVYLCASSPISSLGEEQYFGPGTRLTVT.

This clonotype was picked up a small number of times. V is TRBV7-2 and J is TRBJ2-5, with D tentatively TRBD1 (6 bases). The CDR3 has 14 amino acids. V lost 6 bases to trimming and J lost 4 bases, with 15 bases between them. CDR1 is SGHTA, CDR2 FQGNSA, per germline. The CDR3 loop reads CASSSYVGGETQYF. CDR3 nucleotide sequence: TGTGCCAGCAGTTCCTATGTAGGGGGAGAGACCCAGTACTTC.

In its sample, this clonotype was seen a few times. This chain connects TRBV7-2 to TRBJ1-6, with D unclear. The CDR3 loop spans 16 amino acids. Trimming stripped 2 bases from V and 8 bases from J, with 16 bases between. The germline V gene encodes CDR1 SGHTA and CDR2 FQGNSA. CDR3 region: CASSLFYRPPDSPLHF. The DNA of the CDR3 is TGTGCCAGCAGCTTATTTTACCGGCCGCCCGATTCACCCCTCCACTTT.

This chain joins TRBV20-1 and TRBJ2-1, with 9 bases aligning to TRBD1. V gave up 0 bases and J gave up 4 bases; unmatched junction bases: 7. The CDR3 loop spans 16 amino acids. Germline V gene sequence: CDR1 DFQATT, CDR2 SNEGSKA (reference sequence). This CDR3 is CSARDFRQGVYNEQFF. The CDR3 nucleotides are TGCAGTGCTAGAGATTTCCGACAGGGGGTTTACAATGAGCAGTTCTTC.

This clonotype was detected ten times or more. The chain couples TRBV7-2 to TRBJ1-2, with 7 nucleotides matching TRBD1. The junction had 20 bases not matched to a gene; V was cut back by 5 bases and J by 14 bases. Germline V gene data show CDR1 as SGHTA and CDR2 as FQGNSA. The CDR3 has 15 residues. DNA for the CDR3: TGTGCCAGCAGCCCCTCCCCCGGGACAGACCCTATTGGGACCTTC. Translation gives CASSPSPGTDPIGTF. Supplemented by reference TRBV7-2 and TRBJ1-2, the full variable domain reads GAGVSQSPSNKVTEKGKDVELRCDPISGHTALYWYRQSLGQGLEFLIYFQGNSAPDKSGLPSDRFSAERTGGSVSTLTIQRTQQEDSAVYLCASSPSPGTDPIGTFGSGTRLTVV.

Only a few counts were recorded for this clonotype. This rearrangement joins TRBV10-3 to TRBJ1-5; D unclear. The CDR3 runs to 10 residues. Trimming left V 11 bases short and J 7 bases short, with 9 bases between. CDR1 ENHRY and CDR2 SYGVKD come from the germline V gene. CDR3 in amino acids: CAAILQPQHF. The CDR3, as DNA: TGTGCCGCCATATTACAGCCCCAGCATTTT.

V is TRBV7-2 and J is TRBJ2-1, with D perhaps matching TRBD2 (7 bases). The germline V and J ends were trimmed by 5 bases and 8 bases, with 19 bases remaining between them. Germline CDR1 reads SGHTA; CDR2 reads FQGNSA. This CDR3 has 15 amino acids. CDR3 sequence: CASSLGGGRGYEQFF. The CDR3 region has the DNA TGTGCCAGCAGCCTAGGGGGGGGGCGCGGCTATGAGCAGTTCTTC. Supplemented by reference TRBV7-2 and TRBJ2-1, the full variable domain reads GAGVSQSPSNKVTEKGKDVELRCDPISGHTALYWYRQSLGQGLEFLIYFQGNSAPDKSGLPSDRFSAERTGGSVSTLTIQRTQQEDSAVYLCASSLGGGRGYEQFFGPGTRLTVL.

This clonotype appeared a few times. The rearrangement links TRBV6-1 to TRBJ1-1; the D gene is possibly TRBD1 (5 bases). The germline CDR1 and CDR2 sequences are MNHNS and SASEGT. There are 14 residues in the CDR3. The V end lost 5 bases, the J end lost 1 base, and 11 bases lay between the germline ends. The CDR3 bases are TGTGCCAGCAGTAATAGACAGCCGAACACTGAAGCTTTCTTT. Its protein is CASSNRQPNTEAFF.

This clonotype occurred a few times. V gene TRBV7-2 combines with J gene TRBJ2-7, with 12 bases matching TRBD2. CDR3 size: 15 residues. Germline V gene sequence: CDR1 SGHTA, CDR2 FQGNSA. Unmatched junction bases numbered 5, after V lost 6 bases and J lost 2 bases. As DNA, the CDR3 is TGTGCCAGCAGACCCCGACTAGCGGGAGCCTACGAGCAGTACTTC. The encoded protein is CASRPRLAGAYEQYF.